The 30 T cell receptor beta chains presented below share a single source sample, sequenced in a study of shared clonotypes between healthy human individuals. Sequencing used immunoSEQ multiplex PCR; TCRdb keeps in-frame clones, though not all of them. Of 950,000 to 1,100,000 clones in the sample, about 84% were seen once. The specimen sequenced was memory CD4+ T cells from PBMCs. As for subset: CD45RA-negative fraction. These receptors were obtained from a man younger than 30 in good health. Some clones in this sample may be carry-over from other donors' samples.

The chain combines TRBV29-1 with TRBJ1-1; a weak D match, TRBD1 (6 bases). Germline V gene data show CDR1 as SQVTM and CDR2 as ANQGSEA. The CDR3 runs 13 residues. The CDR3, as DNA: TGCAGTCCGTCCCAACAGGGGAACACTGAAGCTTTCTTT. Amino acid sequence: CSPSQQGNTEAFF.

The chain carries TRBV10-3 and TRBJ1-1; TRBD1 aligns across 10 bases. The germline gives CDR1 ENHRY, CDR2 SYGVKD. The CDR3 length is 14 residues. V was clipped by 7 bases and J by 5 bases; unmatched bases: 7. The chain's CDR3 is CAINPGQGRTEAFF. In DNA form, the CDR3 reads TGTGCCATCAATCCGGGACAGGGGAGGACTGAAGCTTTCTTT.

The V gene is TRBV5-1, the J gene TRBJ1-6; D uncertain. The CDR3 is 15 amino acids. V shed 0 bases and J shed 8 bases, with 12 bases lying between them. Germline V gene data show CDR1 as SGHRS and CDR2 as YFSETQ. The CDR3 loop reads CASSLGGRMDSPLHF. CDR3 in DNA: TGCGCCAGCAGCTTGGGAGGCAGAATGGATTCACCCCTCCACTTT.

The genes are TRBV5-1 and TRBJ1-2; D perhaps matches TRBD1 (6 bases). Trimming removed 2 bases from V and 2 bases from J, with 13 bases in between. The CDR3 has 15 residues. In germline, CDR1 is SGHRS, CDR2 YFSETQ. CDR3: CASSFTRGANYGYTF. In DNA form, the CDR3 reads TGCGCCAGCAGCTTCACGCGGGGGGCCAACTATGGCTACACCTTC.

This sequence joins TRBV2 and TRBJ2-5; D possibly matches TRBD1 or TRBD2 (5 bases each). The V end lost 6 bases, the J end lost 13 bases, and 24 bases lay between the germline ends. There are 14 residues in the CDR3. Germline V CDR1 and CDR2: SNHLY, FYNNEI. The CDR3, as DNA: TGTGCCAGCAGCCCTACGGAGAGGGGTACTGGGGGGTACTTC. Its protein is CASSPTERGTGGYF.

The gene calls are TRBV2 and TRBJ2-1; 10 nucleotides line up with TRBD2. The ends lost 6 bases at V and 4 bases at J; junction bases unmatched: 6. The CDR3 has 15 residues. CDR1 SNHLY and CDR2 FYNNEI come from the germline V gene. The CDR3 nucleotides are TGTGCCAGCAGGAGGGGACTAGCGATTTACAATGAGCAGTTCTTC. This codes for CASRRGLAIYNEQFF.

In its sample, this clone was seen a few times. This chain links TRBV7-2 with TRBJ2-3; D is perhaps TRBD1 (5 bases). Germline CDR1 is SGHTA and CDR2 is FQGNSA. This CDR3 has 15 amino acids. V lost 3 bases to trimming and J lost 0 bases, with 10 bases between them. CDR3 loop: CASSFDRASTDTQYF. Written as DNA, the CDR3 is TGTGCCAGCAGCTTCGACAGAGCTAGCACAGATACGCAGTATTTT. Complete variable domain (other parts from reference TRBV7-2 and TRBJ2-3): GAGVSQSPSNKVTEKGKDVELRCDPISGHTALYWYRQSLGQGLEFLIYFQGNSAPDKSGLPSDRFSAERTGGSVSTLTIQRTQQEDSAVYLCASSFDRASTDTQYFGPGTRLTVL.

V gene TRBV7-2 combines with J gene TRBJ2-1; D is ambiguous. Per germline, CDR1 SGHTA and CDR2 FQGNSA. V was pared by 7 bases and J by 0 bases, with 10 bases between. The CDR3 totals 14 residues. CDR3 residues: CASTLVSSYNEQFF. CDR3 nucleotides: TGTGCCAGCACCCTAGTCAGCTCCTACAATGAGCAGTTCTTC. The whole variable domain, remainder taken from reference TRBV7-2 and TRBJ2-1, is GAGVSQSPSNKVTEKGKDVELRCDPISGHTALYWYRQSLGQGLEFLIYFQGNSAPDKSGLPSDRFSAERTGGSVSTLTIQRTQQEDSAVYLCASTLVSSYNEQFFGPGTRLTVL.

J is TRBJ2-2 and V is TRBV5-8, with 8 bases lining up with TRBD2. J gave up 7 bases and V 6 bases, and 20 bases lay outside the gene matches. CDR1 and CDR2 (germline): SGHTS, YDEGEE. The CDR3 length is 18 residues. In nucleotides, the CDR3 is TGTGCCAGCACCGGGAGGGGTAGCGGGACCTTAACCGGCGGGGAGCTGTTTTTT. Its translation: CASTGRGSGTLTGGELFF.

CDR3 in amino acids: CASSLASRGWGTQYF. The CDR3 region has the DNA TGTGCCAGCAGCTTAGCTTCGAGAGGGTGGGGGACCCAGTACTTC. The J gene is TRBJ2-5, the V gene TRBV7-7; D is perhaps TRBD2 (5 bases). The CDR3 length is 15 residues. Germline CDR1 reads SSHAT; CDR2 reads FNYEAQ (reference sequence). V dropped 0 bases and J dropped 7 bases, with 15 bases sitting between them.

This chain connects TRBV27 to TRBJ2-7; D perhaps matches TRBD1 (6 bases). V dropped 5 bases and J dropped 0 bases, with 20 bases sitting between them. The germline gives CDR1 MNHEY, CDR2 SMNVEV (reference sequence). The CDR3 length is 17 residues. CDR3 nucleotides: TGTGCCAGCAGTCGACGAGGGGGAGCTTCCTTCTCCTACGAGCAGTACTTC. Translating gives CASSRRGGASFSYEQYF.

The chain carries TRBV28 and TRBJ1-5; 8 bases align to TRBD1. CDR1 and CDR2 from the germline V gene are MDHEN and SYDVKM. The CDR3 length is 15 residues. V trimming: 6 bases; J trimming: 7 bases; junction bases outside the gene matches: 11. Here the CDR3 DNA reads TGTGCCAGCAGCACCACTCGACAGGGGAGCCAGCCCCAGCATTTT. Its translation: CASSTTRQGSQPQHF.

V and J are TRBV9 and TRBJ2-3; 8 nucleotides line up with TRBD1. Per germline, CDR1 SGDLS and CDR2 YYNGEE. The J segment lost 8 bases and the V segment lost 3 bases, leaving 11 bases of the junction unmatched. The CDR3 spans 15 residues. CDR3 bases: TGTGCCAGCAGCGATAGAGGGGGACAGGAGGTTACGCAGTATTTT. Translation gives CASSDRGGQEVTQYF.

This chain uses TRBV28 with TRBJ2-6, with D perhaps TRBD1 (6 bases). Germline values: CDR1 MDHEN, CDR2 SYDVKM. The V end was cut by 6 bases, the J end by 3 bases, with 12 bases between. This CDR3 spans 15 amino acids. CDR3 amino acids: CASSPQGYGANVLTF. The CDR3 coding sequence is TGTGCCAGCAGCCCCCAGGGGTATGGGGCCAACGTCCTGACTTTC.

V usage is TRBV18 and J usage is TRBJ2-1, with 13 bases identical to TRBD2. The CDR3 is 15 residues long. Germline lookup yields CDR1 KGHSH and CDR2 LQKENI. After removal of 2 bases from V and 16 bases from J, the junction contained 11 bases not matched to a gene. The CDR3 reads CASSPGLAGDTGAFF. CDR3 nucleotides: TGTGCCAGCTCACCAGGACTAGCGGGAGATACGGGCGCCTTCTTC.

This clone is a singleton in its sample. V is TRBV18 and J is TRBJ1-1; D gene ambiguous. CDR3 size: 12 residues. The V and J ends lost 3 bases and 8 bases respectively, with 10 bases between them. CDR1 is KGHSH and CDR2 is LQKENI in the germline V gene. CDR3 residues: CASSPQAEEAFF. DNA for the CDR3: TGTGCCAGCTCACCCCAGGCCGAAGAAGCTTTCTTT.

CDR3 sequence (DNA): TGTGCCACCAGCCCGGACCAGGTATCCTACAATGAGCAGTTCTTC. This encodes CATSPDQVSYNEQFF. The V call is TRBV15, the J call TRBJ2-1; the D is unclear. Germline V lookup: CDR1 LNHNV, CDR2 YYDKDF (reference sequence). Trimming took 5 bases from V and 1 from J, leaving 12 bases between them. The CDR3 sequence is 15 residues long.

V gene TRBV11-3 combines with J gene TRBJ2-1, with 10 bases identical to TRBD2. Germline values: CDR1 SGHNT, CDR2 YENEEA. This CDR3 has 17 residues. J lost 8 bases, V lost 1 base, and 11 bases had no gene match. CDR3 sequence: CASSLVALAGDGDEQFF. CDR3 nucleotides: TGTGCCAGCAGCTTAGTGGCTCTAGCGGGGGACGGAGATGAGCAGTTCTTC.

V usage is TRBV5-1 and J usage is TRBJ1-2, with a tentative D call TRBD1 (6 bases). Germline V lookup: CDR1 SGHRS, CDR2 YFSETQ. The V end lost 1 base, the J end lost 8 bases, and 15 bases lay between the germline ends. The CDR3 runs 14 residues. Here the CDR3 reads CASSLIGGPEGYTF. CDR3 bases: TGCGCCAGCAGCTTGATTGGGGGCCCGGAAGGCTACACCTTC.

A remark on this clone: A read error may be the cause here, since a much bigger clone is one base away. Other nucleotide sequences from this sample produce the same CDR3. The rearrangement links TRBV7-9 to TRBJ2-7, with TRBD2 matching 9 bases. The CDR3 totals 15 residues. Germline V gene sequence: CDR1 SEHNR, CDR2 FQNEAQ (reference sequence). The trim removed 1 base at V and 2 bases at J, leaving 3 bases unmatched. CDR3 in amino acids: CASSLGVAGAYEQYF. The CDR3, as DNA: TGTGCCAGCAGCTTAGGGGTAGCGGGGGCCTACGAGCAGTACTTC.

This clone occurred a few times. The V call is TRBV6-5, the J call TRBJ2-4; D tentatively fits TRBD1 or TRBD2 (6 bases each). Germline CDR1 and CDR2: MNHEY and SVGAGI. V was shortened by 0 bases and J by 3 bases, with 12 bases between the two germline ends. There are 16 residues in the CDR3. The CDR3 DNA is TGTGCCAGCAGTTACTCCAGTAGGGGGGTCAAAAACATTCAGTACTTC. Protein: CASSYSSRGVKNIQYF.

To note about this clone: Because the CDR3 is missing its conserved closing phenylalanine or tryptophan, this is likely a read error. Because the CDR3's place on the DNA is in doubt, the DNA is left out and the CDR3 is given as listed by TCRdb. The chain is built from TRBV6-5 and TRBJ2-7; the tabulated D call, TRBD2, remains unverified against the DNA. The CDR3 spans 9 residues, counting both ends. Germline V lookup: CDR1 MNHEY, CDR2 SVGAGI. CDR3 region: CASSPDCLP.

V usage is TRBV27 and J usage is TRBJ1-2, with D tentatively TRBD1 (6 bases). V was cut by 5 bases and J by 6 bases, with 19 bases left in between. The CDR3 has 15 residues. Per germline, CDR1 MNHEY and CDR2 SMNVEV (reference sequence). The CDR3 bases are TGTGCCAGCAGTCCACCCCGGGACACGGGTCATGGCTACACCTTC. This translates into CASSPPRDTGHGYTF.

Points on this clone: Other DNA sequences in the sample encode the same CDR3. The V gene is TRBV29-1, the J gene TRBJ2-2, with D uncertain. Per the germline V gene, CDR1 is SQVTM and CDR2 is ANQGSEA. The CDR3 contains 11 residues. Here the CDR3 DNA reads TGCAGTGGCCGGAACACCGGGGAGCTGTTTTTT. As protein: CSGRNTGELFF.

The chain recombines TRBV11-2 with TRBJ2-4, with D perhaps matching TRBD2 (6 bases). CDR3 size: 15 residues. V lost 4 bases and J 3 bases, leaving 13 bases between the germline ends. The germline V gene has CDR1 SGHAT and CDR2 FQNNGV. The CDR3 DNA is TGTGCCAGCAGCTCACCGTCGGGGGTCAAAAACATTCAGTACTTC. Amino acid sequence: CASSSPSGVKNIQYF.

The chain combines TRBV5-1 with TRBJ2-7, with TRBD1 matching 11 bases. V dropped 4 bases and J dropped 5; count of bases not matched to a gene: 8. The CDR3 runs to 15 residues. Germline V gene lookup returns CDR1 SGHRS and CDR2 YFSETQ. The CDR3 spells CASSPRGQGEHEQYF. The CDR3 coding sequence is TGCGCCAGCAGCCCTAGGGGACAGGGGGAACACGAGCAGTACTTC.

V and J are TRBV7-3 and TRBJ2-1; possible D gene TRBD2, 6 bases. Deletions cut 0 bases from V and 0 bases from J, with 15 bases between. There are 18 residues in the CDR3. Germline assignment: CDR1 SGHTA and CDR2 FQGTGA. For the CDR3, the DNA is TGTGCCAGCAGCTTAACGCGGGAAGCAGTCCCCTCCTACAATGAGCAGTTCTTC. Translating gives CASSLTREAVPSYNEQFF.

Concerning this clone itself: A read error is possible here, since a much larger clone lies one base away. Additional DNA sequences in this sample encode the identical CDR3. The V call is TRBV7-2, the J call TRBJ1-1; unclear D gene. Trimming stripped 2 bases from V and 1 base from J, with 11 bases between. CDR3 length equals 15 residues. Germline CDR1 reads SGHTA; CDR2 reads FQGNSA. CDR3: CASSLFGWGNTEAFF. CDR3 nucleotide sequence: TGTGCCAGCAGCTTATTTGGATGGGGGAACACTGAAGCTTTCTTT.

The chain links TRBV5-1 to TRBJ1-2; the D gene is possibly TRBD1 (6 bases). This CDR3 comprises 18 residues. Trimming took 1 base from V and 7 from J, leaving 26 bases between them. CDR1 SGHRS and CDR2 YFSETQ come from the germline V gene. The CDR3 DNA reads TGCGCCAGCAGCTTGTCGACCATTTCCGGACAGCCTACCGGTGGCTACACCTTC. Translating gives CASSLSTISGQPTGGYTF.

V and J are TRBV1 and TRBJ2-2; the tabulated D call, TRBD1, remains unverified against the DNA. TRBV1 is listed as a pseudogene. The CDR3 sequence is 19 residues long. As DNA, the CDR3 is TGCACCAGCAGCCAACACCTTCGGGGACAGGGGCCGAACACCGGGGAGCTGTTTTTT. Translating gives CTSSQHLRGQGPNTGELFF.